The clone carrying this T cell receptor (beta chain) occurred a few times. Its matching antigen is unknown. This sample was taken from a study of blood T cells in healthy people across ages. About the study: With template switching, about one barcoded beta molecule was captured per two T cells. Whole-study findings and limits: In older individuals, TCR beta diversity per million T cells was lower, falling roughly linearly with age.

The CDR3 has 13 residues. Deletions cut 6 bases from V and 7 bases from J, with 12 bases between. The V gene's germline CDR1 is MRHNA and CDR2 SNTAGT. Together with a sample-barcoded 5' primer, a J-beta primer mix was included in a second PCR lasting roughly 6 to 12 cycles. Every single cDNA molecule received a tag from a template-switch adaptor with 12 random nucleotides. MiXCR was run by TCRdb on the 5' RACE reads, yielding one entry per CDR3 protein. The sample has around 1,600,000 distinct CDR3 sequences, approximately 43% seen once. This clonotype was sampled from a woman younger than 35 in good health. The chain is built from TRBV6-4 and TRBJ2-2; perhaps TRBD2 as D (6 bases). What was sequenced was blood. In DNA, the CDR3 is TGTGCCAGCAGCCTGGAGGGATTCGGGGAGCTGTTTTTT. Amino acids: CASSLEGFGELFF.